Below, 26 T cell receptor beta chains from the same sample are listed, as sequenced in a study of blood T cell repertoires in COVID-19. Method: immunoSEQ multiplex PCR; TCRdb's copy keeps in-frame clones and lacks some. The repertoire holds about 230,000 clones, with over 70% as singletons. The sequenced sample was peripheral blood. All receptors come from a woman of 80 years or more with acute or convalescent COVID-19.

The chain carries TRBV5-1 and TRBJ1-6; D remains ambiguous. The CDR3 length is 14 residues. Germline lookup yields CDR1 SGHRS and CDR2 YFSETQ. The V end was cut by 4 bases, the J end by 6 bases, with 11 bases between. For the CDR3, the DNA is TGCGCCAGCAGCGACGGGAGGAGTAATTCACCCCTCCACTTT. Translating it yields CASSDGRSNSPLHF.

The chain joins TRBV6-5 to TRBJ1-2; 7 bases agree with TRBD1. The CDR3 consists of 15 residues. Germline lookup yields CDR1 MNHEY and CDR2 SVGAGI. Trimming took 6 bases from V and 0 from J; bases not matched to a gene: 7. The CDR3 DNA reads as TGTGCCAGCAGGTCGCCGGGACAGACTAACTATGGCTACACCTTC. It encodes CASRSPGQTNYGYTF.

The rearrangement uses TRBV7-6 and TRBJ2-5, with D possibly matching TRBD2 (5 bases). Per the germline V gene, CDR1 is SGHVS and CDR2 is FNYEAQ. CDR3 length: 13 residues. V was pared by 5 bases and J by 4 bases, with 11 bases between. The CDR3 nucleotides read TGTGCCAGCAGCCTATCCCGGGGAGAGACCCAGTACTTC. This sequence encodes CASSLSRGETQYF.

The rearrangement joins TRBV2 to TRBJ1-6, with 8 bases aligning to TRBD1. Germline V gene data show CDR1 as SNHLY and CDR2 as FYNNEI. Trimming took 7 bases from V and 5 from J; bases not matched to a gene: 7. The CDR3 is 15 residues long. The CDR3 DNA reads as TGTGCCAGCACCTTACAGGGGGTGAATAATTCACCCCTCCACTTT. It encodes CASTLQGVNNSPLHF.

The chain joins TRBV24-1 to TRBJ2-5; D not resolved. The CDR3 loop spans 13 amino acids. V lost 4 bases, J lost 5 bases, and 10 bases lay in between. The V gene's germline CDR1 is KGHDR and CDR2 SFDVKD. The DNA of the CDR3 is TGTGCCACCAGTGAAGCAGGTTGGGAGACCCAGTACTTC. This codes for CATSEAGWETQYF.

Comments on this clone: Compared with germline, one end of the junction differs, possibly owing to a read error. This chain links TRBV2 with TRBJ1-1, with TRBD1 matching over 7 bases. This CDR3 comprises 14 residues. Germline loops: CDR1 SNHLY, CDR2 FYNNEI. In nucleotides, the CDR3 is TGTGCCAGCAGGGAAGACAGGGTGAACACTGAAGCTTTCTTT. Translating gives CASREDRVNTEAFF.

This chain's CDR3 is CASSPGLERSSYNEQFF. The DNA for the CDR3 is TGTGCCAGCAGCCCTGGACTAGAGAGGAGCTCCTACAATGAGCAGTTCTTC. The chain links TRBV4-2 to TRBJ2-1; 7 bases are shared with TRBD2. Germline CDR1 and CDR2: LGHNA and YNFKEQ. Germline trimming cut 4 bases from V and 0 bases from J; bases unmatched to any gene: 9. This CDR3 comprises 17 residues.

This chain joins TRBV20-1 and TRBJ2-1; 7 bases are a match to TRBD2. CDR1 is DFQATT and CDR2 is SNEGSKA in the germline V gene (reference sequence). The CDR3 is made up of 14 amino acids. The J segment lost 6 bases and the V segment lost 3 bases, leaving 8 bases of the junction unmatched. CDR3 residues: CSASSGRSLNEQFF. The CDR3 region has the DNA TGCAGTGCTAGTTCCGGGAGGTCCCTCAATGAGCAGTTCTTC.

The genes are TRBV5-6 and TRBJ1-2; the match to TRBD1 covers 9 bases. Germline values: CDR1 SGHDT, CDR2 YYEEEE. The CDR3 contains 16 residues. V dropped 0 bases and J dropped 6; count of bases not matched to a gene: 9. In nucleotides, the CDR3 is TGTGCCAGCAGCTTGGATGGGACAGGGTACCGGCATGGCTACACCTTC. Translating it yields CASSLDGTGYRHGYTF.

The chain uses TRBV12-3 or TRBV12-4 and TRBJ2-3, with D unclear. CDR3 length equals 12 residues. V was clipped by 4 bases and J by 4 bases, with 6 bases between them. Written as DNA, the CDR3 is TGTGCCAGCAGTTCTGAGGCAGATACGCAGTATTTT. Its protein is CASSSEADTQYF.

The chain employs TRBV18 and TRBJ1-5; a possible D gene is TRBD1 (5 bases). CDR3 length: 13 amino acids. V was shortened by 2 bases and J by 5 bases, with 7 bases between the two germline ends. In germline, CDR1 is KGHSH, CDR2 LQKENI. The CDR3 protein is CASSPSGDQPQHF. CDR3 in DNA: TGTGCCAGCTCACCATCGGGGGATCAGCCCCAGCATTTT. Looking up the rest from reference TRBV18 and TRBJ1-5 gives the full variable domain: NAGVMQNPRHLVRRRGQEARLRCSPMKGHSHVYWYRQLPEEGLKFMVYLQKENIIDESGMPKERFSAEFPKEGPSILRIQQVVRGDSAAYFCASSPSGDQPQHFGDGTRLSIL.

The V gene is TRBV6-5, the J gene TRBJ1-5, with 10 bases that match TRBD1. The CDR3 has 15 residues. The germline gives CDR1 MNHEY, CDR2 SVGAGI. The V and J ends lost 5 bases and 4 bases, in that order; junction bases with no gene match: 5. The CDR3 protein is CASSRDRGMNQPQHF. CDR3 sequence (DNA): TGTGCCAGCAGTAGGGACAGGGGTATGAATCAGCCCCAGCATTTT.

This rearrangement joins TRBV12-3 or TRBV12-4 to TRBJ1-6; 8 bases match TRBD1. V lost 3 bases and J lost 10; bases outside the gene matches: 2. This CDR3 spans 13 amino acids. The chain's CDR3 is CASSFDRGSPLHF. Here the CDR3 DNA reads TGTGCCAGCAGTTTTGACAGGGGATCACCCCTCCACTTT.

This clone was seen more than once but under ten times. This chain links TRBV7-2 with TRBJ2-5; D possibly corresponds to TRBD2 (5 bases). The CDR3 totals 14 residues. Germline CDR1 is SGHTA and CDR2 is FQGNSA. V lost 2 bases to trimming and J lost 4 bases, with 11 bases between them. Written as DNA, the CDR3 is TGTGCCAGCAGCTTAAGTGGACTGGGAGAGACCCAGTACTTC. It specifies CASSLSGLGETQYF.

Written as DNA, the CDR3 is TGTGCCAGCAGCCCTAGCGGGGGGGCATTAGAGACCCAGTACTTC. This codes for CASSPSGGALETQYF. V gene TRBV7-2 combines with J gene TRBJ2-5, with 12 bases lining up with TRBD2. V shed 5 bases and J 4 bases; nucleotides not matched to a gene: 5. This CDR3 region has 15 residues. CDR1 SGHTA and CDR2 FQGNSA come from the germline V gene.

The gene calls are TRBV9 and TRBJ2-4, with D hard to call. The germline V and J ends were trimmed by 0 bases and 2 bases, with 6 bases remaining between them. CDR1 and CDR2 from the germline V gene are SGDLS and YYNGEE. This CDR3 has 14 residues. The CDR3 region has the DNA TGTGCCAGCAGCGTAGGAAGCTCCAAAAACATTCAGTACTTC. Translated, it gives CASSVGSSKNIQYF.

This clone has only a few counts. This rearrangement joins TRBV6-5 to TRBJ1-6; perhaps TRBD1 as D (6 bases). V was shortened by 6 bases and J by 9 bases, with 15 bases between the two germline ends. CDR3 length: 14 residues. CDR1 MNHEY and CDR2 SVGAGI come from the germline V gene. CDR3 loop: CASSIGGGISPLHF. CDR3 nucleotide sequence: TGTGCCAGCAGCATAGGGGGGGGGATTTCACCCCTCCACTTT.

V and J are TRBV9 and TRBJ1-5, with D possibly matching TRBD1 (6 bases). Trimming left V 4 bases short and J 1 base short, with 9 bases between. CDR1 and CDR2 from the germline V gene are SGDLS and YYNGEE. This CDR3 is 14 amino acids long. CDR3 sequence reads: CASSSTGSNQPQHF. The CDR3 nucleotides read TGTGCCAGCAGCTCGACAGGCAGCAATCAGCCCCAGCATTTT.

The chain links TRBV2 to TRBJ2-1, with 7 bases aligning to TRBD2. After removal of 6 bases from V and 5 bases from J, the junction contained 13 bases not matched to a gene. The germline V gene has CDR1 SNHLY and CDR2 FYNNEI. CDR3 length equals 16 residues. The CDR3 reads CASSGGLVVRDNEQFF. The CDR3 DNA reads TGTGCCAGCAGCGGAGGACTAGTAGTGAGAGACAATGAGCAGTTCTTC.

The chain has TRBV6-5 and TRBJ2-5; the D gene is possibly TRBD2 (5 bases). V was shortened by 8 bases and J by 2 bases, with 12 bases between the two germline ends. Germline V gene lookup returns CDR1 MNHEY and CDR2 SVGAGI. The CDR3 has 13 residues. The CDR3 bases are TGTGCCAGCCGCCGGGGAGCACAAGAGACCCAGTACTTC. This codes for CASRRGAQETQYF.

The chain employs TRBV6-4 and TRBJ2-3; TRBD2 matches at 7 bases. Unmatched junction bases numbered 11, after V lost 4 bases and J lost 7 bases. The germline V gene has CDR1 MRHNA and CDR2 SNTAGT. This CDR3 comprises 15 residues. The CDR3 DNA is TGTGCCAGCAGTGCTGAAGCGGGGTTGAAATATACGCAGTATTTT. Its translation: CASSAEAGLKYTQYF.

The gene calls are TRBV4-1 and TRBJ2-3; 9 bases line up with TRBD2. The germline gives CDR1 MGHRA, CDR2 YSYEKL. CDR3 length equals 18 residues. Trimming took 8 bases from V and 7 from J; bases not matched to a gene: 22. The CDR3 is CASPFPLAGWKWENTQYF. The CDR3 DNA sequence: TGCGCCAGCCCCTTCCCACTAGCGGGCTGGAAATGGGAGAATACGCAGTATTTT.

This chain connects TRBV19 to TRBJ2-7; 8 nucleotides match TRBD1. With 5 bases clipped from V and 7 bases from J, the junction kept 10 bases outside the gene matches. The CDR3 consists of 14 residues. Germline CDR1 and CDR2: LNHDA and SQIVND (reference sequence). The CDR3 DNA is TGTGCCAGTAGTCCAACTTGGACAGGGAATGAGCAGTACTTC. It encodes CASSPTWTGNEQYF.

The table lists this clone with a count of one. V and J are TRBV7-8 and TRBJ2-1; unclear D gene. Trimming took 5 bases from V and 3 from J, leaving 5 bases between them. The CDR3 runs 12 residues. CDR1 is SGHVS and CDR2 is FQNEAQ in the germline V gene. In DNA form, the CDR3 reads TGTGCCAGCAGCCGCCGCTACAATGAGCAGTTCTTC. Its protein product is CASSRRYNEQFF.

V is TRBV5-1 and J is TRBJ1-1; possible D gene TRBD1, 5 bases. The CDR3 spans 13 residues. Germline CDR1 reads SGHRS; CDR2 reads YFSETQ. Trimming removed 2 bases from V and 3 bases from J, with 8 bases in between. The CDR3 protein is CASSLIGDTEAFF. Written as DNA, the CDR3 is TGCGCCAGCAGCTTAATAGGGGACACTGAAGCTTTCTTT.

The rearrangement uses TRBV9 and TRBJ2-3, with 8 nucleotides matching TRBD1. V trimming: 0 bases; J trimming: 6 bases; junction bases outside the gene matches: 12. Germline CDR1 is SGDLS and CDR2 is YYNGEE. The CDR3 is 17 residues long. The CDR3 DNA follows: TGTGCCAGCAGCGTAGTAGGAACCGGACAGGGATCCGATACGCAGTATTTT. Translated: CASSVVGTGQGSDTQYF.